This TCR beta chain was obtained from a study of blood T cell repertoires in COVID-19. The protocol was immunoSEQ multiplex PCR, while the TCRdb copy is restricted to in-frame clones and leaves out a portion. The table has tens of thousands of clones, approximately 91% seen once. V lost 5 bases and J lost 2; bases outside the gene matches: 17. Germline-derived CDR1 and CDR2 are SGHAT and FQNNGV. The CDR3 is 18 residues long. Sequenced: peripheral blood. The chain employs TRBV11-2 and TRBJ2-7; TRBD1 matches 8 bases. The source of this sequence is a woman in her 70s with active COVID-19. DNA for the CDR3: TGTGCCAGCAGCGCCAGACCGACGGACAGGGTGGATCCCTACGAGCAGTACTTC. Its protein is CASSARPTDRVDPYEQYF.